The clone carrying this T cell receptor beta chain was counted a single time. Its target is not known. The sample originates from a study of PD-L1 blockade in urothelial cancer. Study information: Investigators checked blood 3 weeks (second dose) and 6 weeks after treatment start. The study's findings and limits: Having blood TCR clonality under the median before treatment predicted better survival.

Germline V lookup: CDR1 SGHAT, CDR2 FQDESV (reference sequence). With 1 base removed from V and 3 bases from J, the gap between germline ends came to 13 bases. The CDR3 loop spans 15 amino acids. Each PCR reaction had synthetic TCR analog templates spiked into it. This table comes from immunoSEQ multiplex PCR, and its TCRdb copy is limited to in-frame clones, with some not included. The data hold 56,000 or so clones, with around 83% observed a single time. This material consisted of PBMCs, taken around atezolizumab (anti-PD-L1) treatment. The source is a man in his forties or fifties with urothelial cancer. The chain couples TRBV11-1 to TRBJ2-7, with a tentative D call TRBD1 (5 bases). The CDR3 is CASSLDLGQHYEQYF. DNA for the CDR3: TGTGCCAGCAGCTTAGACCTGGGGCAACACTACGAGCAGTACTTC.